The 26 T cell receptor beta chains reported below all come from one sample, sequenced in a study of blood T cells in healthy people across ages. Alongside a J-beta primer mix, a sample-barcoded 5' primer served in a second PCR lasting about 6 to 12 cycles. A single record per CDR3 protein comes from TCRdb applying MiXCR to the 5' RACE reads. Of roughly 1.6 million distinct CDR3 sequences listed, 30% to 40% are singletons. Source material: blood. The origin of the receptors is a woman in her twenties or thirties in good health.

The V call is TRBV20-1, the J call TRBJ2-1, with D perhaps TRBD2 (6 bases). Germline CDR1 reads DFQATT; CDR2 reads SNEGSKA (reference sequence). CDR3 length: 14 amino acids. V shed 4 bases and J shed 9 bases, with 19 bases lying between them. The CDR3 coding sequence is TGCAGTGCTAAGCCTTCGGGGGTGACGCGTGAGCAGTTCTTC. Its protein is CSAKPSGVTREQFF.

The rearrangement joins TRBV4-1 to TRBJ1-2; a possible D gene is TRBD1 (5 bases). Trimming stripped 1 base from V and 10 bases from J, with 16 bases between. From germline, CDR1 is MGHRA and CDR2 YSYEKL. The CDR3 contains 14 residues. In nucleotides, the CDR3 is TGCGCCAGCAGCCAAGTCTTGGGGACGGACGACTACACCTTC. Translating gives CASSQVLGTDDYTF.

This clonotype was seen ten or more times. The CDR3 spells CSVETGRDYGYTF. The CDR3 DNA reads TGCAGCGTCGAAACGGGGAGGGACTATGGCTACACCTTC. The chain couples TRBV29-1 to TRBJ1-2, with no clear D. V lost 6 bases, J lost 3 bases, and 14 bases lay in between. This CDR3 has 13 residues. The germline CDR1 and CDR2 sequences are SQVTM and ANQGSEA.

In its sample, this clonotype was seen a few times. The chain is built from TRBV5-1 and TRBJ2-3, with TRBD2 matching over 11 bases. Trimming removed 4 bases from V and 4 bases from J; junction bases left unmatched: 8. The CDR3 has 16 amino acids. Germline V gene lookup returns CDR1 SGHRS and CDR2 YFSETQ. CDR3 nucleotides: TGCGCCAGCAGCGCGTCTCTAGCGGGAGGCGCAGATACGCAGTATTTT. Its translation: CASSASLAGGADTQYF.

This chain connects TRBV7-2 to TRBJ2-1; TRBD2 matches 7 bases. Germline CDR1 reads SGHTA; CDR2 reads FQGNSA. CDR3 length: 14 residues. Trimming cost V 7 bases and J 2 bases; bases outside gene matches: 5. This CDR3 reads CASTMGGAYNEQFF. CDR3 bases: TGTGCCAGCACCATGGGGGGGGCCTACAATGAGCAGTTCTTC.

This clonotype has ten or more counts. The CDR3 loop is CASSLAGVTAEQFF. The DNA of the CDR3 is TGTGCCAGCAGCTTAGCGGGCGTCACTGCGGAGCAGTTCTTC. This chain connects TRBV7-2 to TRBJ2-1; unclear D gene. The V and J ends lost 0 bases and 10 bases respectively, with 13 bases between them. Germline CDR1 is SGHTA and CDR2 is FQGNSA. The length of the CDR3 is 14 residues.

The chain recombines TRBV7-9 with TRBJ1-2, with 7 bases matching TRBD1. V gave up 3 bases and J gave up 1 base; unmatched junction bases: 8. The CDR3 is made up of 16 amino acids. CDR1 SEHNR and CDR2 FQNEAQ come from the germline V gene (reference sequence). The chain's CDR3 is CASSFLNRDSNYGYTF. The CDR3 bases are TGTGCCAGCAGCTTCCTAAACCGGGACAGTAACTATGGCTACACCTTC.

This clonotype was recorded many times. The chain is built from TRBV28 and TRBJ2-6; D remains ambiguous. CDR3 length: 16 residues. The V end lost 2 bases, the J end lost 0 bases, and 8 bases lay between the germline ends. The V gene's germline CDR1 is MDHEN and CDR2 SYDVKM. The CDR3 DNA is TGTGCCAGCAGTTTAGATCGGTACTCTGGGGCCAACGTCCTGACTTTC. Translating gives CASSLDRYSGANVLTF. The full variable domain, completed using reference TRBV28 and TRBJ2-6, is DVKVTQSSRYLVKRTGEKVFLECVQDMDHENMFWYRQDPGLGLRLIYFSYDVKMKEKGDIPEGYSVSREKKERFSLILESASTNQTSMYLCASSLDRYSGANVLTFGAGSRLTVL.

The chain couples TRBV27 to TRBJ2-7, with D tentatively TRBD2 (5 bases). This CDR3 has 18 amino acids. Germline V gene sequence: CDR1 MNHEY, CDR2 SMNVEV (reference sequence). Trimming shortened V by 0 bases and J by 0 bases, and 18 bases separated the two germline ends. The CDR3 is CASSLSSRTLLSSYEQYF. Here the CDR3 DNA reads TGTGCCAGCAGTTTATCGTCCCGGACTCTTCTGAGCTCCTACGAGCAGTACTTC.

The V gene is TRBV12-3 or TRBV12-4, the J gene TRBJ2-7, with TRBD1 identical over 8 bases. With 1 base clipped from V and 3 bases from J, the junction kept 5 bases outside the gene matches. The CDR3 consists of 15 residues. This chain's CDR3 is CASSLGWTGFYEQYF. The CDR3 DNA reads TGTGCCAGCAGTTTAGGTTGGACAGGGTTCTACGAGCAGTACTTC.

This chain links TRBV28 with TRBJ1-5; D gene unclear. Germline V gene data show CDR1 as MDHEN and CDR2 as SYDVKM. This CDR3 region has 14 residues. The V gene lost 5 bases and the J gene lost 7 bases, with 15 bases spanning the gap. The CDR3: CASSRSGTLQPQHF. As DNA, the CDR3 is TGTGCCAGCAGTCGCTCAGGTACTCTCCAGCCCCAGCATTTT.

J is TRBJ1-2 and V is TRBV7-9; possible D gene TRBD1, 6 bases. Looked up from germline, CDR1 is SEHNR and CDR2 is FQNEAQ (reference sequence). The CDR3 runs 16 residues. Trimming cost V 3 bases and J 2 bases, with 16 bases left between them. The CDR3 protein is CASSLTQGNVNYGYTF. CDR3 coding DNA: TGTGCCAGCAGCTTGACACAGGGTAACGTGAACTATGGCTACACCTTC.

This clonotype was seen ten or more times. The rearrangement uses TRBV29-1 and TRBJ1-2; D is unresolved. CDR3 length: 11 residues. The germline V gene has CDR1 SQVTM and CDR2 ANQGSEA. V lost 6 bases, J lost 4 bases, and 9 bases lay in between. The CDR3 DNA reads TGCAGCGTCGAAAGCGCCTATGGCTACACCTTC. Translation gives CSVESAYGYTF.

Many counts were recorded for this clonotype. The J gene is TRBJ2-7, the V gene TRBV9; 9 bases agree with TRBD1. V lost 2 bases and J lost 5; bases outside the gene matches: 8. CDR1 SGDLS and CDR2 YYNGEE come from the germline V gene. CDR3 length: 15 residues. CDR3 nucleotide sequence: TGTGCCAGCAGCGTGGGACAGGGATCGAAGAACGAGCAGTACTTC. Translation gives CASSVGQGSKNEQYF.

This clonotype was recorded at least ten times. The CDR3: CASSSNPSGGRGEQFF. The DNA of the CDR3 is TGTGCCAGCAGTTCCAACCCCAGCGGGGGGCGGGGTGAGCAGTTCTTC. J is TRBJ2-1 and V is TRBV28; 9 bases are shared with TRBD2. Germline V gene data show CDR1 as MDHEN and CDR2 as SYDVKM. After removal of 4 bases from V and 9 bases from J, the junction contained 13 bases not matched to a gene. The CDR3 has 16 amino acids. Filled out from reference TRBV28 and TRBJ2-1, the complete variable domain reads DVKVTQSSRYLVKRTGEKVFLECVQDMDHENMFWYRQDPGLGLRLIYFSYDVKMKEKGDIPEGYSVSREKKERFSLILESASTNQTSMYLCASSSNPSGGRGEQFFGPGTRLTVL.

The rearrangement uses TRBV20-1 and TRBJ1-1, with D hard to call. The CDR3 totals 9 residues. CDR1 and CDR2 (germline): DFQATT, SNEGSKA (reference sequence). Trimming took off 6 bases at V and 13 bases at J, with 12 bases between the two ends. The CDR3 DNA reads as TGCAGTGCCGAGGGAGAGGATTTCTTT. Protein sequence: CSAEGEDFF.

The rearrangement links TRBV7-2 to TRBJ2-3, with TRBD2 matching 9 bases. From germline, CDR1 is SGHTA and CDR2 FQGNSA. J gave up 3 bases and V 8 bases, and 12 bases lay outside the gene matches. The CDR3 loop spans 16 amino acids. CDR3 region: CASLERGRGGTDTQYF. The CDR3 region has the DNA TGTGCCAGCCTTGAACGTGGGCGGGGGGGGACAGATACGCAGTATTTT.

The J gene is TRBJ2-2, the V gene TRBV12-3 or TRBV12-4; tentative D call: TRBD2 (6 bases). This CDR3 spans 14 amino acids. The V end was cut by 3 bases, the J end by 4 bases, with 9 bases between. The DNA for the CDR3 is TGTGCCAGCAGTTTTTCGGGGGTCACCGGGGAGCTGTTTTTT. This sequence encodes CASSFSGVTGELFF.

CDR3 bases: TGTGCCAGCAGTTTGAAGGTCAGAGGGATTGAAGCTTTCTTT. This codes for CASSLKVRGIEAFF. The chain employs TRBV12-3 or TRBV12-4 and TRBJ1-1; D is uncertain. CDR3 length: 14 residues. The V end lost 3 bases, the J end lost 7 bases, and 15 bases lay between the germline ends.

This clonotype has only a few counts. V usage is TRBV29-1 and J usage is TRBJ1-2, with no clear D. This CDR3 has 12 residues. Trimming left V 3 bases short and J 6 bases short, with 11 bases between. Germline V gene sequence: CDR1 SQVTM, CDR2 ANQGSEA. Here the CDR3 DNA reads TGCAGCGTTGATTATCGTGGGAATGGCTACACCTTC. Translating it yields CSVDYRGNGYTF.

The CDR3 spells CASSLEINRGSYNSPLHF. The CDR3, as DNA: TGTGCCAGCAGTTTAGAAATCAACAGGGGTTCCTATAATTCACCCCTCCACTTT. The chain recombines TRBV27 with TRBJ1-6; the match to TRBD1 covers 7 bases. Germline CDR1 reads MNHEY; CDR2 reads SMNVEV (reference sequence). The CDR3 has 18 residues. V dropped 2 bases and J dropped 1; count of bases not matched to a gene: 8.

This clonotype showed up just once. This sequence joins TRBV4-1 and TRBJ2-7; D may be TRBD1 (6 bases). Trimming removed 3 bases from V and 3 bases from J, with 15 bases in between. Germline values: CDR1 MGHRA, CDR2 YSYEKL. This CDR3 spans 15 amino acids. For the CDR3, the DNA is TGCGCCAGCAGCCAGCAGACAGGAGCCTTCTACGAGCAGTACTTC. Its translation: CASSQQTGAFYEQYF.

This chain joins TRBV4-3 and TRBJ1-1; 8 bases map to TRBD1. This CDR3 region has 20 residues. V was clipped by 1 base and J by 5 bases; unmatched bases: 21. In germline, CDR1 is LGHNA, CDR2 YSLEER. CDR3 DNA: TGCGCCAGCAGCCAAGGGACAGGGCCGGCAGAAGTCCAGATTTATACTGAAGCTTTCTTT. Its protein is CASSQGTGPAEVQIYTEAFF.

This clonotype occurred a few times. The gene calls are TRBV12-3 or TRBV12-4 and TRBJ2-3; 10 nucleotides line up with TRBD2. The length of the CDR3 is 17 residues. The ends lost 2 bases at V and 0 bases at J; junction bases unmatched: 5. The CDR3 nucleotides read TGTGCCAGCAGTTTACCCCTACTAGCGGGGAGCACAGATACGCAGTATTTT. Translated: CASSLPLLAGSTDTQYF.

This sequence joins TRBV2 and TRBJ1-2; D is unclear. Trimming stripped 6 bases from V and 3 bases from J, with 11 bases between. Germline CDR1 reads SNHLY; CDR2 reads FYNNEI. This CDR3 is 13 amino acids long. In nucleotides, the CDR3 is TGTGCCAGCAGGGGTTCGGTTGACTATGGCTACACCTTC. Translated, it gives CASRGSVDYGYTF.

This clonotype was recorded a few times. The chain has TRBV10-3 and TRBJ2-5; TRBD2 is a possible D gene (5 bases). V lost 0 bases to trimming and J lost 4 bases, with 15 bases between them. Germline V CDR1 and CDR2: ENHRY, SYGVKD. This CDR3 is 16 amino acids long. The CDR3 sequence is CAISESRAGEGETQYF. Here the CDR3 DNA reads TGTGCCATCAGTGAGTCGAGGGCGGGTGAGGGAGAGACCCAGTACTTC.